This entry lists 18 T cell receptor beta chains sequenced from one sample in a study of blood T cell repertoires in COVID-19. Sequencing was performed with immunoSEQ multiplex PCR; in TCRdb, only in-frame clones are kept and a portion is missing. The sample has 200,000 to 300,000 clones, roughly 86% seen once. Material: PBMCs or T cells enriched from blood (not recorded which). All receptors come from a woman in her thirties or forties with acute COVID-19.

The chain recombines TRBV28 with TRBJ2-7, with TRBD2 identical over 7 bases. The CDR3 runs to 14 residues. CDR1 is MDHEN and CDR2 is SYDVKM in the germline V gene. V lost 4 bases to trimming and J lost 0 bases; unmatched junction nucleotides: 3. The CDR3 spells CASSSRETSYEQYF. CDR3 DNA: TGTGCCAGCAGTTCGCGGGAGACCTCCTACGAGCAGTACTTC.

This sequence joins TRBV6-5 and TRBJ2-1, with 7 bases matching TRBD2. The J segment lost 7 bases and the V segment lost 4 bases, leaving 7 bases of the junction unmatched. The CDR3 totals 14 residues. Looked up from germline, CDR1 is MNHEY and CDR2 is SVGAGI. CDR3 bases: TGTGCCAGCAGTTCCGGGGGAGGGCCTAATGAGCAGTTCTTC. This codes for CASSSGGGPNEQFF.

The genes are TRBV7-2 and TRBJ2-2; a weak D match, TRBD2 (5 bases). Germline CDR1 is SGHTA and CDR2 is FQGNSA. The CDR3 has 15 residues. V lost 1 base to trimming and J lost 4 bases, with 10 bases between them. Written as DNA, the CDR3 is TGTGCCAGCAGCTTAGGAGGGATCTCCACCGGGGAGCTGTTTTTT. As protein: CASSLGGISTGELFF.

The J gene is TRBJ2-7, the V gene TRBV6-5; 7 bases are a match to TRBD1. After removal of 5 bases from V and 3 bases from J, the junction contained 10 bases not matched to a gene. CDR1 is MNHEY, CDR2 SVGAGI, per germline. CDR3 length equals 15 residues. The CDR3 sequence: CASSITGERIYEQYF. DNA of the CDR3: TGTGCCAGCAGTATAACAGGGGAACGCATCTACGAGCAGTACTTC.

V and J are TRBV5-1 and TRBJ1-5; D remains unclear. Trimming took 0 bases from V and 2 from J, leaving 9 bases between them. There are 15 residues in the CDR3. CDR1 SGHRS and CDR2 YFSETQ come from the germline V gene. CDR3 coding DNA: TGCGCCAGCAGCTTGGATGGAGGTGGCAATCAGCCCCAGCATTTT. As protein: CASSLDGGGNQPQHF. Supplemented by reference TRBV5-1 and TRBJ1-5, the full variable domain reads KAGVTQTPRYLIKTRGQQVTLSCSPISGHRSVSWYQQTPGQGLQFLFEYFSETQRNKGNFPGRFSGRQFSNSRSEMNVSTLELGDSALYLCASSLDGGGNQPQHFGDGTRLSIL.

The genes are TRBV5-1 and TRBJ2-7; maybe TRBD2 (5 bases). The CDR3 runs to 14 residues. Germline loops: CDR1 SGHRS, CDR2 YFSETQ. V was clipped by 5 bases and J by 3 bases, with 15 bases between them. CDR3 residues: CASSISTADYEQYF. The CDR3 coding sequence is TGCGCCAGCAGTATCTCAACAGCGGACTACGAGCAGTACTTC.

CDR3 in amino acids: CAISESASKGGRDTQYF. CDR3 nucleotides: TGTGCCATCAGTGAGTCGGCCTCCAAAGGGGGCAGAGATACGCAGTATTTT. The chain recombines TRBV10-3 with TRBJ2-3; 7 nucleotides agree with TRBD1. J was trimmed by 5 bases and V by 0 bases; bases with no gene match: 11. CDR3 length: 17 residues. Germline V CDR1 and CDR2: ENHRY, SYGVKD.

This clone was seen once. The chain employs TRBV12-3 or TRBV12-4 and TRBJ1-5; the D gene is possibly TRBD1 (5 bases). Trimming pared 5 bases from V and 6 bases from J, leaving 11 bases between. The CDR3 totals 13 residues. The CDR3: CASSLRESQPQHF. CDR3 in DNA: TGTGCCAGCAGTCTCAGGGAATCTCAGCCCCAGCATTTT.

J is TRBJ2-7 and V is TRBV6-1; D possibly corresponds to TRBD2 (5 bases). The germline V gene has CDR1 MNHNS and CDR2 SASEGT. V shed 3 bases and J shed 6 bases, with 12 bases lying between them. The CDR3 has 13 residues. CDR3 DNA: TGTGCCAGCAGTGAGACTATCCTCGGCGAGCAGTACTTC. It encodes CASSETILGEQYF.

This chain joins TRBV7-2 and TRBJ2-1; D is perhaps TRBD2 (6 bases). Germline lookup yields CDR1 SGHTA and CDR2 FQGNSA. The ends were cut back, 5 bases at V and 0 bases at J, with 14 bases in the middle. The CDR3 totals 16 residues. The CDR3 DNA reads as TGTGCCAGCAGCCCGACCGGGGGAAGCTCCTACAATGAGCAGTTCTTC. It codes for CASSPTGGSSYNEQFF.

The rearrangement links TRBV2 to TRBJ2-7, with 10 positions matching TRBD1. The CDR3 has 15 residues. Unmatched junction bases numbered 8, after V lost 8 bases and J lost 1 base. From germline, CDR1 is SNHLY and CDR2 FYNNEI. Written as DNA, the CDR3 is TGTGCCAGCCGGGAGACAGGGGGCCCTTCCTACGAGCAGTACTTC. Residues: CASRETGGPSYEQYF.

The DNA of the CDR3 is TGTGCCACCCGACAGGGGGCCAGAACCTACGAGCAGTACTTC. Its translation: CATRQGARTYEQYF. The chain couples TRBV24-1 to TRBJ2-7; 10 bases match TRBD1. Trimming removed 9 bases from V and 2 bases from J; junction bases left unmatched: 6. The V gene's germline CDR1 is KGHDR and CDR2 SFDVKD. The CDR3 is 14 amino acids.

The genes are TRBV7-9 and TRBJ2-1, with unresolved D. The germline gives CDR1 SEHNR, CDR2 FQNEAQ (reference sequence). This CDR3 contains 14 residues. V gave up 0 bases and J gave up 10 bases, with 13 bases separating them. The CDR3: CASSLAWSYFEQFF. The CDR3 coding sequence is TGTGCCAGCAGCTTAGCTTGGAGTTATTTCGAGCAGTTCTTC.

The J gene is TRBJ2-5, the V gene TRBV19, with D possibly TRBD1 on 6 matching bases. This CDR3 is built from 14 residues. In germline, CDR1 is LNHDA, CDR2 SQIVND (reference sequence). Trimming took off 6 bases at V and 4 bases at J, with 15 bases between the two ends. The CDR3 coding sequence is TGTGCCAGTAGGACGACAGGAGGAGGAGAGACCCAGTACTTC. It translates to CASRTTGGGETQYF.

V gene TRBV12-5 combines with J gene TRBJ1-2, with D perhaps matching TRBD1 (6 bases). The CDR3 is 14 amino acids. Germline lookup yields CDR1 LGHNT and CDR2 FRNRAP. V gave up 3 bases and J gave up 5 bases, with 13 bases separating them. The CDR3 protein is CASGLPGQGYGYTF. As DNA, the CDR3 is TGTGCTAGTGGTTTACCCGGGCAGGGGTATGGCTACACCTTC.

V usage is TRBV5-1 and J usage is TRBJ2-1, with 9 bases identical to TRBD1. The CDR3 length is 15 residues. Looked up from germline, CDR1 is SGHRS and CDR2 is YFSETQ. The trim removed 2 bases at V and 5 bases at J, leaving 5 bases unmatched. This CDR3 is CASSFGDRENNEQFF. The CDR3 region has the DNA TGCGCCAGCAGCTTTGGGGACAGGGAGAACAATGAGCAGTTCTTC.

This chain uses TRBV19 with TRBJ2-3, with 7 bases fitting TRBD1. There are 15 residues in the CDR3. Germline trimming cut 5 bases from V and 2 bases from J; bases unmatched to any gene: 7. Germline V gene data show CDR1 as LNHDA and CDR2 as SQIVND (reference sequence). CDR3 region: CASSGDSGVTDTQYF. CDR3 DNA sequence: TGTGCCAGTAGTGGGGACAGCGGAGTCACAGATACGCAGTATTTT.

The chain links TRBV4-1 to TRBJ1-4; possibly TRBD1 for D (6 bases). V lost 3 bases and J lost 10, with 9 bases in between. The germline CDR1 and CDR2 sequences are MGHRA and YSYEKL. This CDR3 contains 12 residues. The CDR3 DNA sequence: TGCGCCAGCAGCCAGACAGGAGCAAAACTGTTTTTT. This sequence encodes CASSQTGAKLFF.